A single sample gave rise to the 13 T cell receptor beta chains below, sequenced in a study of T cell responses to AZD1222 COVID-19 vaccine. The method was immunoSEQ multiplex PCR; TCRdb's version includes in-frame clones alone and lacks a portion of them. The data show tens of thousands of clones, around 89% seen once. The starting material was peripheral blood, obtained on day 0 of AZD1222 vaccination. The source is an adult in good health.

The V call is TRBV7-9, the J call TRBJ1-2; a weak D match, TRBD1 (5 bases). V was cut by 6 bases and J by 7 bases, with 21 bases left in between. CDR1 and CDR2 from the germline V gene are SEHNR and FQNEAQ (reference sequence). The CDR3 contains 15 residues. The CDR3 protein is CASRRYDTGASGYTF. CDR3 DNA: TGTGCCAGCAGGCGTTACGACACAGGAGCCTCTGGCTACACCTTC.

This rearrangement joins TRBV6-5 to TRBJ1-2; D is unclear. V gave up 6 bases and J gave up 6 bases, with 14 bases separating them. CDR1 is MNHEY, CDR2 SVGAGI, per germline. This CDR3 spans 13 amino acids. The CDR3 coding sequence is TGTGCCAGCAGACGCGAGGGATTAAATGGCTACACCTTC. It is translated as CASRREGLNGYTF.

This clone was recorded only once. The chain couples TRBV5-4 to TRBJ2-5; D is uncertain. Per germline, CDR1 SGHNT and CDR2 YYREEE (reference sequence). This CDR3 is 14 amino acids long. V lost 2 bases, J lost 1 base, and 9 bases lay in between. CDR3: CASSFWASQETQYF. In DNA form, the CDR3 reads TGTGCCAGCAGCTTCTGGGCGAGCCAAGAGACCCAGTACTTC.

The rearrangement uses TRBV29-1 and TRBJ2-2; D gene unclear. CDR1 and CDR2 (germline): SQVTM, ANQGSEA. This CDR3 region has 13 residues. The V and J ends lost 2 bases and 0 bases respectively, with 4 bases between them. The chain's CDR3 is CSVETANTGELFF. The DNA of the CDR3 is TGCAGCGTTGAAACAGCGAACACCGGGGAGCTGTTTTTT.

The chain couples TRBV7-6 to TRBJ2-7; D could derive from TRBD1 or TRBD2 (5 bases each). From germline, CDR1 is SGHVS and CDR2 FNYEAQ. Trimming pared 2 bases from V and 0 bases from J, leaving 8 bases between. The CDR3 is 14 amino acids. The CDR3 region is CASSLIGGSYEQYF. In DNA, the CDR3 is TGTGCCAGCAGCTTAATTGGGGGCTCCTACGAGCAGTACTTC.

The genes are TRBV16 and TRBJ1-5; D not resolved. Per the germline V gene, CDR1 is KGHSY and CDR2 is FQNENV. This CDR3 contains 15 residues. The V end was cut by 4 bases, the J end by 4 bases, with 14 bases between. CDR3 region: CASSPPWGANQPQHF. CDR3 nucleotides: TGTGCCAGCAGCCCTCCGTGGGGAGCTAATCAGCCCCAGCATTTT. Based on the CDR3 plus reference TRBV16 and TRBJ1-5, the full variable domain is GEEVAQTPKHLVRGEGQKAKLYCAPIKGHSYVFWYQQVLKNEFKFLISFQNENVFDETGMPKERFSAKCLPNSPCSLEIQATKLEDSAVYFCASSPPWGANQPQHFGDGTRLSIL.

The rearrangement links TRBV28 to TRBJ2-7, with 11 positions matching TRBD2. Per germline, CDR1 MDHEN and CDR2 SYDVKM. The CDR3 is made up of 18 amino acids. V gave up 6 bases and J gave up 4 bases; unmatched junction bases: 17. This chain's CDR3 is CASSYPLVLSGRGYEQYF. The CDR3 coding sequence is TGTGCCAGCAGCTATCCCTTAGTCCTTAGCGGGAGGGGATACGAGCAGTACTTC.

The chain combines TRBV27 with TRBJ2-3, with no clear D. Germline CDR1 reads MNHEY; CDR2 reads SMNVEV (reference sequence). V lost 3 bases, J lost 6 bases, and 7 bases lay in between. This CDR3 has 12 amino acids. The CDR3 DNA reads TGTGCCAGCAGTTTTAGTAGGGATACGCAGTATTTT. It encodes CASSFSRDTQYF.

V gene TRBV9 combines with J gene TRBJ1-2, with D hard to call. CDR3 length equals 12 residues. Looked up from germline, CDR1 is SGDLS and CDR2 is YYNGEE. With 0 bases removed from V and 8 bases from J, the gap between germline ends came to 8 bases. The CDR3 protein is CASSVAGRGYTF. The DNA for the CDR3 is TGTGCCAGCAGCGTAGCTGGTAGGGGCTACACCTTC. The full variable domain, its missing parts supplied by reference TRBV9 and TRBJ1-2, is DSGVTQTPKHLITATGQRVTLRCSPRSGDLSVYWYQQSLDQGLQFLIQYYNGEERAKGNILERFSAQQFPDLHSELNLSSLELGDSALYFCASSVAGRGYTFGSGTRLTVV.

This sequence joins TRBV28 and TRBJ2-7; 8 nucleotides line up with TRBD1. The CDR3 contains 14 residues. V lost 4 bases and J lost 7; bases outside the gene matches: 9. The germline CDR1 and CDR2 sequences are MDHEN and SYDVKM. CDR3 in amino acids: CASSSGQGTWEQYF. DNA for the CDR3: TGTGCCAGCAGTTCCGGACAGGGAACTTGGGAGCAGTACTTC.

On this clone itself: Its ends do not fully match the called genes, so a read error is possible. The chain joins TRBV7-3 to TRBJ2-3; the D is unclear. Germline V lookup: CDR1 SGHTA, CDR2 FQGTGA. The CDR3 runs to 13 residues. CDR3 in amino acids: CAGSLGSTDTQYF. The CDR3 DNA is TGTGCCGGCAGCTTGGGGAGCACAGATACGCAGTATTTT.

The V and J genes are TRBV11-2 and TRBJ2-1; D gene unclear. Germline CDR1 and CDR2: SGHAT and FQNNGV. The CDR3 totals 13 residues. Trimming removed 3 bases from V and 4 bases from J, with 7 bases in between. CDR3 sequence: CASSLGLYNEQFF. CDR3 bases: TGTGCCAGCAGCTTGGGCCTTTACAATGAGCAGTTCTTC.

This chain joins TRBV19 and TRBJ1-5; D gene uncertain. Germline values: CDR1 LNHDA, CDR2 SQIVND (reference sequence). V was cut by 3 bases and J by 4 bases, with 7 bases left in between. The CDR3 runs to 13 residues. CDR3 in amino acids: CASSMEGNQPQHF. CDR3 coding DNA: TGTGCCAGTAGTATGGAAGGGAATCAGCCCCAGCATTTT.